This entry concerns a single TCR beta chain. The data derive from a study of blood T cell repertoires in COVID-19. Per the germline V gene, CDR1 is SNHLY and CDR2 is FYNNEI. The CDR3 contains 14 residues. V was clipped by 6 bases and J by 7 bases; unmatched bases: 4. TCRdb's table, derived via immunoSEQ multiplex PCR, lists solely in-frame clones and lacks some. The sample contains 300,000 to 350,000 clones, 80% to 90% of which appear only once. The specimen sequenced was peripheral blood. The chain recombines TRBV2 with TRBJ1-6; TRBD1 aligns across 9 bases. The origin of this receptor is a man aged 30 to 39 with active or convalescent COVID-19. In DNA, the CDR3 is TGTGCCAGCAGCCAGGACAGGGGAAATTCACCCCTCCACTTT. Amino acids: CASSQDRGNSPLHF.